This TCR beta chain comes out of a study of cytomegalovirus exposure and HLA in healthy donors. V was shortened by 0 bases and J by 4 bases, with 12 bases between the two germline ends. Looked up from germline, CDR1 is MNHEY and CDR2 is SVGAGI. The CDR3 contains 15 residues. TCRdb's table, derived via immunoSEQ multiplex PCR, lists solely in-frame clones and lacks some. The data show fewer than 200,000 clones, around 96% seen once. Study-wide points: According to a subsequent analysis, TCR clusters from the first cohort were inclined to appear together in the 120 validation repertoires.

Details on this clone: Its target is unknown.

The validation cohort, a group of 90 to 150 subjects, included the donors and was separate from the approximately 700-subject first cohort. The specimen sequenced was PBMCs. This receptor was identified in a woman between 18 and 29 years old in good health and CMV-seronegative. V is TRBV6-5 and J is TRBJ1-1, with D possibly TRBD1 on 5 matching bases. As DNA, the CDR3 is TGTGCCAGCAGTTACTCCAGGGTGGGAATCACTGAAGCTTTCTTT. Encoded protein: CASSYSRVGITEAFF.